The 26 T cell receptor beta chains below all came from one sample that was sequenced in a study of OX40 agonist ivuxolimab in advanced cancers. Clones were sequenced by immunoSEQ multiplex PCR, and TCRdb holds only the in-frame ones, with some missing. The sample consists of just over 60,000 clones, less than 95% of them appearing once. The specimen comprised CD4+ or CD8+ T cells sorted from blood, sampled in a trial of the OX40 agonist ivuxolimab. The receptors were gathered from an adult with an advanced solid tumor such as melanoma, head and neck, liver or kidney cancer.

The genes are TRBV7-9 and TRBJ2-5, with D perhaps matching TRBD1 (6 bases). Germline V gene data show CDR1 as SEHNR and CDR2 as FQNEAQ (reference sequence). The CDR3 has 13 amino acids. The V gene lost 6 bases and the J gene lost 10 bases, with 18 bases spanning the gap. CDR3 sequence: CASRHALGGVQYF. CDR3 DNA sequence: TGTGCCAGCAGGCACGCCCTAGGGGGTGTCCAGTACTTC.

The V gene is TRBV7-9, the J gene TRBJ1-2; TRBD1 matches 10 bases. CDR3 length: 17 residues. The ends lost 5 bases at V and 8 bases at J; junction bases unmatched: 17. Germline assignment: CDR1 SEHNR and CDR2 FQNEAQ (reference sequence). The CDR3 sequence is CASSPSQTGTGDSGYTF. DNA for the CDR3: TGTGCCAGCAGCCCAAGTCAGACCGGGACAGGGGATTCGGGCTACACCTTC.

This sequence joins TRBV4-3 and TRBJ1-5, with D tentatively TRBD1 (6 bases). The ends were cut back, 0 bases at V and 3 bases at J, with 9 bases in the middle. Germline V gives CDR1 LGHNA, CDR2 YSLEER. This CDR3 is built from 15 residues. The chain's CDR3 is CASSQDGGPNQPQHF. CDR3 DNA: TGCGCCAGCAGCCAAGATGGGGGGCCCAATCAGCCCCAGCATTTT.

The rearrangement links TRBV9 to TRBJ2-7; the D gene is possibly TRBD1 (6 bases). Germline CDR1 is SGDLS and CDR2 is YYNGEE. The V and J ends lost 0 bases and 1 base respectively, with 11 bases between them. This CDR3 is built from 15 residues. The CDR3 reads CASSVEGDPSYEQYF. For the CDR3, the DNA is TGTGCCAGCAGCGTAGAGGGGGACCCTTCCTACGAGCAGTACTTC. Drawing the rest from reference TRBV9 and TRBJ2-7, the complete variable domain is DSGVTQTPKHLITATGQRVTLRCSPRSGDLSVYWYQQSLDQGLQFLIQYYNGEERAKGNILERFSAQQFPDLHSELNLSSLELGDSALYFCASSVEGDPSYEQYFGPGTRLTVT.

The chain employs TRBV4-1 and TRBJ1-5; D is unclear. Trimming pared 0 bases from V and 11 bases from J, leaving 8 bases between. This CDR3 has 12 amino acids. From germline, CDR1 is MGHRA and CDR2 YSYEKL. Written as DNA, the CDR3 is TGCGCCAGCAGCCAAGACGGTGGGACCCAGCATTTT. As protein: CASSQDGGTQHF.

The J gene is TRBJ2-7, the V gene TRBV19; no clear D gene. V lost 8 bases and J lost 3, with 14 bases in between. The CDR3 extends over 13 amino acids. CDR1 and CDR2 from the germline V gene are LNHDA and SQIVND (reference sequence). The chain's CDR3 is CASSFRPGYEQYF. Written as DNA, the CDR3 is TGTGCCAGTTCTTTCCGACCAGGCTACGAGCAGTACTTC. The complete variable domain, with remaining parts taken from reference TRBV19 and TRBJ2-7, reads DGGITQSPKYLFRKEGQNVTLSCEQNLNHDAMYWYRQDPGQGLRLIYYSQIVNDFQKGDIAEGYSVSREKKESFPLTVTSAQKNPTAFYLCASSFRPGYEQYFGPGTRLTVT.

The sample holds one count of this clone. The chain has TRBV5-1 and TRBJ1-4; D uncertain. V gave up 5 bases and J gave up 7 bases, with 15 bases separating them. There are 14 residues in the CDR3. Germline assignment: CDR1 SGHRS and CDR2 YFSETQ. The CDR3: CASRLGVGPEKLFF. The CDR3 DNA follows: TGCGCCAGCAGATTAGGAGTCGGACCTGAAAAACTGTTTTTT.

The chain links TRBV29-1 to TRBJ2-1; D unclear. The germline V gene has CDR1 SQVTM and CDR2 ANQGSEA. Trimming took 4 bases from V and 1 from J, leaving 5 bases between them. The CDR3 consists of 12 residues. CDR3 sequence reads: CSVVGSYNEQFF. The CDR3 bases are TGCAGCGTTGTTGGTTCCTACAATGAGCAGTTCTTC.

The chain carries TRBV7-7 and TRBJ2-7; the D gene is possibly TRBD1 (6 bases). This CDR3 contains 14 residues. Deletions cut 5 bases from V and 3 bases from J, with 14 bases between. CDR1 and CDR2 (germline): SSHAT, FNYEAQ (reference sequence). In DNA, the CDR3 is TGTGCCAGCAGCCCAGCGCCGGGACACTACGAGCAGTACTTC. Amino acid sequence: CASSPAPGHYEQYF. Together with reference TRBV7-7 and TRBJ2-7, the CDR3 gives the full variable domain: GAGVSQSPRYKVTKRGQDVTLRCDPISSHATLYWYQQALGQGPEFLTYFNYEAQPDKSGLPSDRFSAERPEGSISTLTIQRTEQRDSAMYRCASSPAPGHYEQYFGPGTRLTVT.

CDR3 residues: CASSLGTGGFGNTIYF. The CDR3 bases are TGCGCCAGCAGCTTGGGGACAGGGGGCTTTGGAAACACCATATATTTT. V gene TRBV5-1 combines with J gene TRBJ1-3; 11 bases match TRBD1. The CDR3 spans 16 residues. V gave up 0 bases and J gave up 3 bases; unmatched junction bases: 2. Per the germline V gene, CDR1 is SGHRS and CDR2 is YFSETQ.

This chain connects TRBV4-1 to TRBJ2-3; D unresolved. The germline V and J ends were trimmed by 2 bases and 4 bases, with 16 bases remaining between them. Germline CDR1 reads MGHRA; CDR2 reads YSYEKL. This CDR3 comprises 16 residues. As DNA, the CDR3 is TGCGCCAGCAGCCAACCCTTGAGTGGGATATCAGATACGCAGTATTTT. Translation gives CASSQPLSGISDTQYF.

The gene calls are TRBV7-8 and TRBJ2-6; 8 nucleotides agree with TRBD1. V gave up 4 bases and J gave up 0 bases; unmatched junction bases: 17. Germline CDR1 SGHVS, CDR2 FQNEAQ. The CDR3 is 21 amino acids. This CDR3 reads CASSSPTGAFSVRSGANVLTF. In DNA, the CDR3 is TGTGCCAGCAGCTCCCCGACAGGGGCATTCTCGGTGCGCTCTGGGGCCAACGTCCTGACTTTC.

This clone has just a few counts. J is TRBJ1-2 and V is TRBV29-1; the D gene is possibly TRBD1 (5 bases). The germline V gene has CDR1 SQVTM and CDR2 ANQGSEA. The CDR3 totals 13 residues. The V end was cut by 3 bases, the J end by 4 bases, with 12 bases between. Written as DNA, the CDR3 is TGCAGCGTTGACCTCCGGGGGAGCTATGGCTACACCTTC. It encodes CSVDLRGSYGYTF.

The chain is built from TRBV7-6 and TRBJ2-3, with D perhaps given as TRBD1 or TRBD2 (6 bases each). In germline, CDR1 is SGHVS, CDR2 FNYEAQ. The CDR3 sequence is 15 residues long. Trimming took 5 bases from V and 4 from J, leaving 16 bases between them. The CDR3 sequence: CASSGSRGGSDTQYF. In nucleotides, the CDR3 is TGTGCCAGCAGCGGTAGTAGAGGGGGGTCAGATACGCAGTATTTT.

The CDR3 spells CASSGTSVYNEQFF. The CDR3 nucleotides read TGCGCCAGCAGTGGGACTAGCGTTTACAATGAGCAGTTCTTC. The rearrangement uses TRBV10-2 and TRBJ2-1; 9 nucleotides line up with TRBD2. Germline CDR1 reads WSHSY; CDR2 reads SAAADI. This CDR3 has 14 residues. V was pared by 4 bases and J by 4 bases, with 2 bases of the junction left unmatched.

The V and J genes are TRBV9 and TRBJ2-4, with 8 nucleotides matching TRBD2. The CDR3 sequence is 15 residues long. Germline V gene lookup returns CDR1 SGDLS and CDR2 YYNGEE. J was trimmed by 0 bases and V by 3 bases; bases with no gene match: 2. CDR3 DNA: TGTGCCAGCAGCGGTAGCGGGATAGCCAAAAACATTCAGTACTTC. Amino acids: CASSGSGIAKNIQYF.

This clone has just one count. The chain carries TRBV27 and TRBJ2-7, with no clear D. V was clipped by 5 bases and J by 1 base, with 18 bases between them. There are 16 residues in the CDR3. Looked up from germline, CDR1 is MNHEY and CDR2 is SMNVEV (reference sequence). CDR3 amino acids: CASSLAVESWSYEQYF. In DNA form, the CDR3 reads TGTGCCAGCAGTCTGGCCGTGGAGTCTTGGTCCTACGAGCAGTACTTC.

This clone was seen a handful of times. The rearrangement joins TRBV6-6 to TRBJ2-7; possible D gene TRBD2, 6 bases. The CDR3 loop spans 14 amino acids. V was shortened by 4 bases and J by 4 bases, with 14 bases between the two germline ends. Germline V CDR1 and CDR2: MNHNY, SVGAGI (reference sequence). CDR3 region: CASSSWDFPYEQYF. In DNA form, the CDR3 reads TGTGCCAGCAGTTCCTGGGACTTTCCTTACGAGCAGTACTTC.

The chain is built from TRBV25-1 and TRBJ1-1; D is ambiguous. CDR1 and CDR2 from the germline V gene are MGHDK and SYGVNS. V dropped 6 bases and J dropped 5 bases, with 16 bases sitting between them. This CDR3 is built from 14 residues. As DNA, the CDR3 is TGTGCCAGCAGCGGGCGGGTGGTGGGGACTGAAGCTTTCTTT. Translated, it gives CASSGRVVGTEAFF.

This chain links TRBV27 with TRBJ2-1; tentatively, D is TRBD1 or TRBD2 (6 bases each). The CDR3 spans 17 residues. Trimming shortened V by 4 bases and J by 2 bases, and 18 bases separated the two germline ends. Germline CDR1 MNHEY, CDR2 SMNVEV (reference sequence). The CDR3, as DNA: TGTGCCAGCAGTTCCCTACTTTCGGGGGCCCCCTACAATGAGCAGTTCTTC. It translates to CASSSLLSGAPYNEQFF.

V usage is TRBV9 and J usage is TRBJ2-1, with no clear D. Germline V lookup: CDR1 SGDLS, CDR2 YYNGEE. The length of the CDR3 is 16 residues. V lost 4 bases, J lost 5 bases, and 19 bases lay in between. CDR3 loop: CASSSYTAAADNEQFF. For the CDR3, the DNA is TGTGCCAGCAGCTCATACACCGCCGCTGCGGACAATGAGCAGTTCTTC. The variable domain in full, with the rest retrieved from reference TRBV9 and TRBJ2-1, is DSGVTQTPKHLITATGQRVTLRCSPRSGDLSVYWYQQSLDQGLQFLIQYYNGEERAKGNILERFSAQQFPDLHSELNLSSLELGDSALYFCASSSYTAAADNEQFFGPGTRLTVL.

The J gene is TRBJ2-1, the V gene TRBV7-8; TRBD1 aligns across 7 bases. Germline values: CDR1 SGHVS, CDR2 FQNEAQ. The CDR3 is 16 amino acids. The trim removed 0 bases at V and 8 bases at J, leaving 10 bases unmatched. In nucleotides, the CDR3 is TGTGCCAGCAGCTTAGCCCAGAAGACAGGGTGGGATGAGCAGTTCTTC. Translation gives CASSLAQKTGWDEQFF.

V and J are TRBV27 and TRBJ1-4, with TRBD1 as a possible D gene (5 bases). CDR1 and CDR2 (germline): MNHEY, SMNVEV (reference sequence). V shed 5 bases and J shed 0 bases, with 10 bases lying between them. CDR3 length equals 15 residues. CDR3 sequence (DNA): TGTGCCAGCAGTCAGACAGCTGCAACTAATGAAAAACTGTTTTTT. Residues: CASSQTAATNEKLFF.

On this clone: At one end the junction does not follow the germline gene, possibly because of a read error. This sample also contains other DNA sequences that code for the same CDR3. The genes are TRBV2 and TRBJ2-5; D may be TRBD1 (5 bases). The CDR3 loop spans 15 amino acids. From germline, CDR1 is SNHLY and CDR2 FYNNEI. CDR3: CASSEVGQTQETQYF. In nucleotides, the CDR3 is TGCGCCAGCAGTGAAGTCGGACAAACACAAGAGACCCAGTACTTC.

The rearrangement joins TRBV28 to TRBJ2-7, with 10 positions matching TRBD1. This CDR3 is 15 amino acids long. The ends lost 5 bases at V and 0 bases at J; junction bases unmatched: 4. Looked up from germline, CDR1 is MDHEN and CDR2 is SYDVKM. In nucleotides, the CDR3 is TGTGCCAGCAGTACCCGGACAGGGGGCTCCTACGAGCAGTACTTC. Amino acids: CASSTRTGGSYEQYF.

The J gene is TRBJ2-5, the V gene TRBV7-9, with D perhaps matching TRBD1 (6 bases). The CDR3 sequence is 14 residues long. CDR1 SEHNR and CDR2 FQNEAQ come from the germline V gene (reference sequence). Trimming took 7 bases from V and 2 from J, leaving 14 bases between them. The chain's CDR3 is CASTLEGEQETQYF. In nucleotides, the CDR3 is TGTGCCAGCACCCTTGAGGGGGAACAAGAGACCCAGTACTTC.